This note documents a single T cell receptor beta chain sequence. Its target is unknown. Anyone with autoimmune disease history or systemic immunosuppression was excluded. Some clones are missing from TCRdb's copy, which holds only in-frame ones; the method was immunoSEQ multiplex PCR. The sample gives roughly 69,000 clones, more than 85% of which show up once; more than 1% is in the top ten. In germline, CDR1 is SGHTA, CDR2 FQGTGA. Trimming took off 4 bases at V and 6 bases at J, with 13 bases between the two ends. CDR3 length equals 14 residues. This entry is derived from a study of OX40 agonist ivuxolimab in advanced cancers. Findings and caveats of the study: The average count of expanded clones was higher among CD8+ T cells than among CD4+. Determination of antigen specificity was not performed for the expanded peripheral T cells. In the 0.1 to 3.0 mg/kg range, CD4+ and CD8+ blood T cells had expanded clonally by week 6.

The J gene is TRBJ2-1, the V gene TRBV7-3; D is perhaps TRBD1 or TRBD2 (6 bases each). The sample consisted of CD4+ or CD8+ T cells sorted from blood, taken in a trial of the OX40 agonist ivuxolimab. The origin of this receptor is an adult with an advanced solid tumor such as melanoma, head and neck, liver or kidney cancer. The CDR3 bases are TGTGCCAGCAGCTCTGGGGGGCTGGGCAATGAGCAGTTCTTC. Translated: CASSSGGLGNEQFF.